This T cell receptor beta chain was sequenced for a study of cytomegalovirus exposure and HLA in healthy donors. General study results and limits: Immune exposure information available was restricted to CMV serostatus.

In regard to this clone: Its cognate antigen is unknown.

At sampling all donors were nominally healthy, likely with unrecorded immune exposures. The V gene's germline CDR1 is SGHDN and CDR2 FVKESK. The CDR3 is 17 residues long. The V end was cut by 0 bases, the J end by 2 bases, with 17 bases between. 13 Jbeta primers and 60 Vbeta primers were used for the PCR. Here immunoSEQ multiplex PCR was the method, and the copy in TCRdb shows in-frame clones only, minus some. The table shows 100,000 or so clones, with roughly two thirds occurring only once. The J gene is TRBJ2-7, the V gene TRBV14, with D perhaps TRBD2 (6 bases). This TCR derives from a woman under 40 in good health and CMV-seronegative. Sequencing was done on a sample of PBMCs. The CDR3 here is CASSQEWSGRFAYEQYF. The CDR3 DNA sequence: TGTGCCAGCAGCCAAGAATGGTCAGGGAGGTTTGCCTACGAGCAGTACTTC. Drawing the rest from reference TRBV14 and TRBJ2-7, the complete variable domain is EAGVTQFPSHSVIEKGQTVTLRCDPISGHDNLYWYRRVMGKEIKFLLHFVKESKQDESGMPNNRFLAERTGGTYSTLKVQPAELEDSGVYFCASSQEWSGRFAYEQYFGPGTRLTVT.